The present T cell receptor (beta chain) was sequenced within a study of cytomegalovirus exposure and HLA in healthy donors. With 60 Vbeta and 13 Jbeta primers, the PCR was carried out. The method was immunoSEQ multiplex PCR; TCRdb's version includes in-frame clones alone and lacks a portion of them. The data show about 150,000 clones, 72% seen once. Trimming cost V 0 bases and J 3 bases, with 6 bases left between them. There are 13 residues in the CDR3. Germline V gives CDR1 SGDLS, CDR2 YYNGEE. The J gene is TRBJ1-2, the V gene TRBV9; no clear D gene. This TCR came from a man aged 35-49 years in good health and CMV-seronegative. The material sequenced was PBMCs. The CDR3 sequence is CASSVGGDYGYTF. The CDR3, as DNA: TGTGCCAGCAGCGTAGGGGGAGACTATGGCTACACCTTC.